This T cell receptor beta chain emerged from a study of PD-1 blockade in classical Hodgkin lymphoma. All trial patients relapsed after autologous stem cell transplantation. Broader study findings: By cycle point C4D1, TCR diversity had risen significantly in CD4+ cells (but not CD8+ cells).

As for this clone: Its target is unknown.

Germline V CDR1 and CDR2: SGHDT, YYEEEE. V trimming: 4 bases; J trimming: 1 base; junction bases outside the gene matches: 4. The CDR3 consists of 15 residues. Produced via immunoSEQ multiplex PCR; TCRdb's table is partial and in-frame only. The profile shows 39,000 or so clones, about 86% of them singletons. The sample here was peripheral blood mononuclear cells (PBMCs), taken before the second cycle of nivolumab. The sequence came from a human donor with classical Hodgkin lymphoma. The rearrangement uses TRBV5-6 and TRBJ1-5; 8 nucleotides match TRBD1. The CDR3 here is CASSLQGASNQPQHF. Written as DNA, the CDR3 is TGTGCCAGCAGCCTCCAGGGGGCAAGCAATCAGCCCCAGCATTTT.